This TCR beta chain was identified during a study of human T cells and chemical hapten exposure. This clonotype came up many times. At one of its ends the junction is not consistent with the germline gene, which may arise from a read error. TCRdb analysed the RACE reads with MiXCR anew, one entry per CDR3 protein. The data show about 84,000 distinct CDR3 sequences, roughly 10% seen once. The time point: patch test 2, 6 weeks after DPC sensitization. Treatment noted: therapeutic diphenylcyclopropenone sensitization with weekly scalp DPC. Sequences were derived from whole blood, sampled in connection with sensitization to the hapten diphenylcyclopropenone (DPC). The TCR comes from a woman younger than 45 with alopecia areata. Some clones in this sample may be carry-over from other donors' samples.

The chain's CDR3 is CRVGDRGTEAFF. As DNA, the CDR3 is TGCAGGGTTGGGGACAGGGGCACTGAAGCTTTCTTT. The gene calls are TRBV29-1 and TRBJ1-1; 10 positions match TRBD1. The CDR3 is 12 residues long. Germline V gene sequence: CDR1 SQVTM, CDR2 ANQGSEA.